The sequence of this T cell receptor (beta chain) was determined in a study of regulatory T cells in long-lasting Graves disease. Regarding the study as a whole: Persistent disease exhibited a predilection for TRBV28, TRBJ1-2 and TRBJ2-5.

Concerning this clonotype itself: No antigen is known for it.

The germline V gene encodes CDR1 MGHRA and CDR2 YSYEKL. This CDR3 comprises 16 residues. Trimming took 2 bases from V and 3 from J, leaving 13 bases between them. Arm-PCR of CDR3 regions with iRepertoire HTBI primers generated TCR beta libraries. Original processing notes: Taken together, the samples had 60 or so TRBV and some 15 TRBJ segments identified. Each CDR3 protein is one row after TCRdb ran MiXCR on the multiplex PCR reads. The V and J calls shown here were made by TCRdb, not taken from the authors' results. In the table there are 420,000 or so distinct CDR3 sequences, about 16% of which are singletons. The time point here: newly diagnosed GD, antithyroid drugs for less than 3 months. Extracted RNA from PBMCs served as the source of the TCR library. The sample was also reused in another study, on T cells in Graves' hyperthyroidism and ophthalmopathy.

The chain joins TRBV4-1 to TRBJ2-2; D gene ambiguous. The origin of this receptor is a woman between 18 and 30 years old with Graves disease. The sample consisted of peripheral blood mononuclear cells (PBMCs), taken at new diagnosis, from a patient treated with antithyroid drugs. DNA of the CDR3: TGCGCCAGCAGCCAAACGGTTGGGTTTTACACCGGGGAGCTGTTTTTT. This gives the protein CASSQTVGFYTGELFF.